This TCR beta chain was observed in a study of blood T cell repertoires in COVID-19. The protocol was immunoSEQ multiplex PCR, while the TCRdb copy is restricted to in-frame clones and leaves out a portion. The data show some 250,000 clones, roughly four fifths seen once. V shed 6 bases and J 5 bases; nucleotides not matched to a gene: 1. Germline-derived CDR1 and CDR2 are MNHEY and SVGEGT. The CDR3 is 11 residues long. The sequenced material came from peripheral blood. The gene calls are TRBV6-2 or TRBV6-3 and TRBJ2-7, with 7 nucleotides matching TRBD1. The source is a woman between 18 and 29 years old with acute or convalescent COVID-19. The CDR3 DNA is TGTGCCAGCAGCGACAGGGACGAGCAGTACTTC. Its protein product is CASSDRDEQYF.